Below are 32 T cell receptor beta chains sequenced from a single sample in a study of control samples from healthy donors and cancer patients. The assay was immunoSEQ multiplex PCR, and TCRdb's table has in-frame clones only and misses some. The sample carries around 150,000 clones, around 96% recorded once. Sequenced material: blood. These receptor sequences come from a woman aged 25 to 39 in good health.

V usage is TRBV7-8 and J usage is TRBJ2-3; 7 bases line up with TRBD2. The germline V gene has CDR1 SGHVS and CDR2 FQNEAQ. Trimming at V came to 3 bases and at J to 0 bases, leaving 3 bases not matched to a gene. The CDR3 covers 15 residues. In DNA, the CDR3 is TGTGCCAGCAGCTTCCGGGGGGACAGCACAGATACGCAGTATTTT. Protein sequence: CASSFRGDSTDTQYF.

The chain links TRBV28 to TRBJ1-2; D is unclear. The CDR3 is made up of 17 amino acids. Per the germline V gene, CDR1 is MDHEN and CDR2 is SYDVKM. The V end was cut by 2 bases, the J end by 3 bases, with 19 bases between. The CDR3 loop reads CASSLGGVDRAYYGYTF. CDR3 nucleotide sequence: TGTGCCAGCAGTTTAGGTGGGGTGGACCGCGCTTACTATGGCTACACCTTC.

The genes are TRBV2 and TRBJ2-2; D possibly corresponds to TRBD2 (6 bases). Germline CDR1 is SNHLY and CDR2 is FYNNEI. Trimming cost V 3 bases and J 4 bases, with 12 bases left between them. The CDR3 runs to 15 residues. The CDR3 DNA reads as TGTGCCAGCAGTGACATACGGGGGTTCACCGGGGAGCTGTTTTTT. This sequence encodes CASSDIRGFTGELFF.

CDR3 DNA sequence: TGTGCCAGCAGCTGGACAGGGAACACCGGGGAGCTGTTTTTT. Translated, it gives CASSWTGNTGELFF. The genes are TRBV5-4 and TRBJ2-2, with 7 nucleotides matching TRBD1. Germline V lookup: CDR1 SGHNT, CDR2 YYREEE (reference sequence). This CDR3 spans 14 amino acids. V lost 3 bases to trimming and J lost 1 base; unmatched junction nucleotides: 0.

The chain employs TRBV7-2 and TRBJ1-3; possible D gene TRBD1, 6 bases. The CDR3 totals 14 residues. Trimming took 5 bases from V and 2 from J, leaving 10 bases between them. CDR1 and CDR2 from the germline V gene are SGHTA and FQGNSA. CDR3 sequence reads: CASSRGGTGNTIYF. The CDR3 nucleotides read TGTGCCAGCAGCAGGGGGGGTACTGGAAACACCATATATTTT.

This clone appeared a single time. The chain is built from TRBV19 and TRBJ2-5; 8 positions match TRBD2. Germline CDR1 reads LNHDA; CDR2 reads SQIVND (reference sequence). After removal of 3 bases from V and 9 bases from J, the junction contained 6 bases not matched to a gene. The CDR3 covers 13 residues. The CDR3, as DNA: TGTGCCAGTAGTATTAGCGGGGCGGGGGCCCAGTACTTC. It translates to CASSISGAGAQYF.

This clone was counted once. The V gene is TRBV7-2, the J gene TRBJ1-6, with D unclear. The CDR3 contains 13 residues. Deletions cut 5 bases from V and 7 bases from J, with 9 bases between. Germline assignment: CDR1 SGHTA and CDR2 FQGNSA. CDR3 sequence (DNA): TGTGCCAGCAGCACTCTCGCGAATTCACCCCTCCACTTT. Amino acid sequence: CASSTLANSPLHF.

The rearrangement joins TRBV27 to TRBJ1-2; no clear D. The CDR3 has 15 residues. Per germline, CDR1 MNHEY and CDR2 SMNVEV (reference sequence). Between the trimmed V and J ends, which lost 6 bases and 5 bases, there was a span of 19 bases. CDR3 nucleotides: TGTGCCAGCAGCACCACCTCACTTGTCCAATATGGCTACACCTTC. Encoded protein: CASSTTSLVQYGYTF.

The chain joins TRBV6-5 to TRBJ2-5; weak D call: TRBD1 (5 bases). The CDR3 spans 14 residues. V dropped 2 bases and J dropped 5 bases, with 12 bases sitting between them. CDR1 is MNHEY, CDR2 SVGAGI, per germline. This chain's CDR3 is CASSYDRAKETQYF. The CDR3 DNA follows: TGTGCCAGCAGTTACGACAGAGCAAAGGAGACCCAGTACTTC.

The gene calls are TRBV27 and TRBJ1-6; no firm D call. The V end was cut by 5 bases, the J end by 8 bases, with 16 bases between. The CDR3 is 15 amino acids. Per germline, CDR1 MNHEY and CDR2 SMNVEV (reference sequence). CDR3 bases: TGTGCCAGCAGTCCACGACCCTTTGGTGATTCACCCCTCCACTTT. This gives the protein CASSPRPFGDSPLHF.

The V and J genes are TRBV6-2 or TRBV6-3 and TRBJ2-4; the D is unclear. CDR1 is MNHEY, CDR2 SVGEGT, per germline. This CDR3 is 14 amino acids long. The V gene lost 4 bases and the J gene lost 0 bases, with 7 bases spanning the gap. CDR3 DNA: TGTGCCAGCAGTTTAACAGTAGCCAAAAACATTCAGTACTTC. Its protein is CASSLTVAKNIQYF.

The CDR3 is CASSPDSPNQPQHF. In nucleotides, the CDR3 is TGTGCCAGCAGTCCGGACAGCCCTAATCAGCCCCAGCATTTT. This chain uses TRBV5-5 with TRBJ1-5, with D possibly being TRBD1 (6 bases). V was shortened by 5 bases and J by 4 bases, with 13 bases between the two germline ends. CDR1 and CDR2 from the germline V gene are SGHKS and YYEKEE (reference sequence). This CDR3 spans 14 amino acids.

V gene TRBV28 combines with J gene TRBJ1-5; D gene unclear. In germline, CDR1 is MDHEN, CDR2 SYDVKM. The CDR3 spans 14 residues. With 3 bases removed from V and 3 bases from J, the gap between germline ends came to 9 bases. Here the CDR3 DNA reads TGTGCCAGCAGTTTTGGACCCGTCAATCAGCCCCAGCATTTT. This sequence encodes CASSFGPVNQPQHF.

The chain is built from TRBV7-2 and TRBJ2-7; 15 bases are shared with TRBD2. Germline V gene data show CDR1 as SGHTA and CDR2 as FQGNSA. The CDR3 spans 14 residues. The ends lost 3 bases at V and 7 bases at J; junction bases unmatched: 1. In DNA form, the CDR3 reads TGTGCCAGCAGCTTCGGGACTAGCGGGGGGGAGCAGTACTTC. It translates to CASSFGTSGGEQYF. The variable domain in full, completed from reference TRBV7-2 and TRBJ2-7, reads GAGVSQSPSNKVTEKGKDVELRCDPISGHTALYWYRQSLGQGLEFLIYFQGNSAPDKSGLPSDRFSAERTGGSVSTLTIQRTQQEDSAVYLCASSFGTSGGEQYFGPGTRLTVT.

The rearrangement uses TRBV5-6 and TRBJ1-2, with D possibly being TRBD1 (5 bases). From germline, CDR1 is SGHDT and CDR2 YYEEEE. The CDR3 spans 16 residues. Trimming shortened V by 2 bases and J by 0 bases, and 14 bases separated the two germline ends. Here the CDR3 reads CASSFGTVSTNYGYTF. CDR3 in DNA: TGTGCCAGCAGCTTTGGGACGGTGTCGACTAACTATGGCTACACCTTC.

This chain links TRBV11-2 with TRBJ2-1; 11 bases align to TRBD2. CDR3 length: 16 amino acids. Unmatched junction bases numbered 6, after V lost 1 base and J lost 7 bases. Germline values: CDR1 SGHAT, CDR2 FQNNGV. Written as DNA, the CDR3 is TGTGCCAGCAGCTTAGGGGCTAGCGGGAGGAGTAATGAGCAGTTCTTC. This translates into CASSLGASGRSNEQFF.

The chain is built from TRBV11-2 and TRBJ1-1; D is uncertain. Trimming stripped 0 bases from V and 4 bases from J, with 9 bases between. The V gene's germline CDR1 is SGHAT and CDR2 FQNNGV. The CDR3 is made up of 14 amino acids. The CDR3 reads CASSLEPSGTEAFF. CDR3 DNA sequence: TGTGCCAGCAGCTTAGAACCCTCGGGCACTGAAGCTTTCTTT.

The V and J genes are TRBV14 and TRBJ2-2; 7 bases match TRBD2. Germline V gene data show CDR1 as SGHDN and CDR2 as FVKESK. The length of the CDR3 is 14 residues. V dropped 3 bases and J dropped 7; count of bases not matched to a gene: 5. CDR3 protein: CASSQDAGVGELFF. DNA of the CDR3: TGTGCCAGCAGCCAGGACGCGGGAGTCGGGGAGCTGTTTTTT.

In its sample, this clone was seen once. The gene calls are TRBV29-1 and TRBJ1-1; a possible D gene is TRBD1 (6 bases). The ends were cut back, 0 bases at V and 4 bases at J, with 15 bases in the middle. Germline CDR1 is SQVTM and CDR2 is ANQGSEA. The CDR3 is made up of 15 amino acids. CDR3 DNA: TGCAGCGTTGAAGAGGGGGACACTGCGACCACTGAAGCTTTCTTT. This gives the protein CSVEEGDTATTEAFF.

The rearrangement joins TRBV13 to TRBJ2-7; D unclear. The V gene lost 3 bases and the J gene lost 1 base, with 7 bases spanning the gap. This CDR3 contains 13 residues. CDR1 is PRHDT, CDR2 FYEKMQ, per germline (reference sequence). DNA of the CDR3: TGTGCCAGCAGCTTTTATGGGTCCTACGAGCAGTACTTC. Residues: CASSFYGSYEQYF.

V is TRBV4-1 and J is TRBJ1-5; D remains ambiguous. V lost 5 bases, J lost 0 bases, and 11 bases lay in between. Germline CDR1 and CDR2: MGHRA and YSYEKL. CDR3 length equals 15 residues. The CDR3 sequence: CASSAGRASNQPQHF. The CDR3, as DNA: TGCGCCAGCAGCGCGGGGAGGGCTAGCAATCAGCCCCAGCATTTT.

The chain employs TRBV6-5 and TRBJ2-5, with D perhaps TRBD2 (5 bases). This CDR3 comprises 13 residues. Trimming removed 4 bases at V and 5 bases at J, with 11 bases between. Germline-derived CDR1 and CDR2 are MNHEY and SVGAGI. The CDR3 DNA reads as TGTGCCAGCAGTTCCCGACCGGGGGAGACCCAGTACTTC. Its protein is CASSSRPGETQYF.

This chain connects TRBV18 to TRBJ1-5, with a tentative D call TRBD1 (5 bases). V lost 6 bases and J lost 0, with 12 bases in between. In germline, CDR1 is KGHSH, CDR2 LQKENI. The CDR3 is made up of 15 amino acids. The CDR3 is CASSFRADSNQPQHF. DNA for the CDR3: TGTGCCAGCTCCTTCAGGGCGGATAGCAATCAGCCCCAGCATTTT.

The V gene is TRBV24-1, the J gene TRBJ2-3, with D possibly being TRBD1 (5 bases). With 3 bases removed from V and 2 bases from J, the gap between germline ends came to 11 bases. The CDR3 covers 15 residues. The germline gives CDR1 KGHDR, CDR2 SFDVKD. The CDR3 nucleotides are TGTGCCACCAGTGATGCCCAGGGATTCACAGATACGCAGTATTTT. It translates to CATSDAQGFTDTQYF.

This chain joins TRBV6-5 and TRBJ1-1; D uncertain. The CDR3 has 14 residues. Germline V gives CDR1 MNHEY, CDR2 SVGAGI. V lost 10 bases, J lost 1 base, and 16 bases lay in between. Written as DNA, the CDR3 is TGTGCCACTACACGATTCGACGGGAACACTGAAGCTTTCTTT. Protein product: CATTRFDGNTEAFF.

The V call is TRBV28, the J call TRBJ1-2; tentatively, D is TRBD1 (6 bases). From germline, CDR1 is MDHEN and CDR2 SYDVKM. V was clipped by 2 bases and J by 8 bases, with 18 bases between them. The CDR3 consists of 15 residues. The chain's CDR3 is CASSLLPRPGDGYTF. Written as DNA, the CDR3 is TGTGCCAGCAGTTTACTACCACGTCCAGGGGACGGCTACACCTTC.

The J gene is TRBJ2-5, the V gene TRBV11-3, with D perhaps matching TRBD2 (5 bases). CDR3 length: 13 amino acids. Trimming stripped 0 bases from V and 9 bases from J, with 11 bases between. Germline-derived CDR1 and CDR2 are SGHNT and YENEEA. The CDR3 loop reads CASSLDGEVAQYF. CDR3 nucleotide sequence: TGTGCCAGCAGCTTAGACGGGGAAGTGGCCCAGTACTTC. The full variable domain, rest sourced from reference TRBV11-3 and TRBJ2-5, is EAGVVQSPRYKIIEKKQPVAFWCNPISGHNTLYWYLQNLGQGPELLIRYENEEAVDDSQLPKDRFSAERLKGVDSTLKIQPAELGDSAVYLCASSLDGEVAQYFGPGTRLLVL.

CDR3 coding DNA: TGTGCCAGCAGCAGCGGACTAGCGGGAGGAATAAGCTCCTACAATGAGCAGTTCTTC. It encodes CASSSGLAGGISSYNEQFF. V usage is TRBV5-4 and J usage is TRBJ2-1; 14 bases are shared with TRBD2. Germline trimming cut 4 bases from V and 0 bases from J; bases unmatched to any gene: 9. Germline assignment: CDR1 SGHNT and CDR2 YYREEE (reference sequence). This CDR3 has 19 residues.

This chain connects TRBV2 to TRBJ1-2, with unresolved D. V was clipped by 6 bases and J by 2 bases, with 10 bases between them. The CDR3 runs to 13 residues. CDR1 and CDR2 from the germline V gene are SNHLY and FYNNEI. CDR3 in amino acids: CASRRFGNYGYTF. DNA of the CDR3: TGTGCCAGCAGGCGTTTCGGCAACTATGGCTACACCTTC.

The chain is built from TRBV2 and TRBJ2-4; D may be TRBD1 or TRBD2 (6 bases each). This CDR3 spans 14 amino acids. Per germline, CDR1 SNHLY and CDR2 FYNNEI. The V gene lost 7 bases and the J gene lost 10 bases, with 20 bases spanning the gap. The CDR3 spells CASTGGMILGIQYF. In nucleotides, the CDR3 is TGTGCCAGCACCGGGGGCATGATACTGGGGATTCAGTACTTC.

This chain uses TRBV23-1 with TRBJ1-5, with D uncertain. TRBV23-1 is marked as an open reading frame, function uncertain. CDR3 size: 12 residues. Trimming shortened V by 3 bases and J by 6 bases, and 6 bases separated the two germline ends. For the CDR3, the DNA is TGCGCCAGCAGTCATCGGACTCAGCCCCAGCATTTT. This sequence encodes CASSHRTQPQHF.

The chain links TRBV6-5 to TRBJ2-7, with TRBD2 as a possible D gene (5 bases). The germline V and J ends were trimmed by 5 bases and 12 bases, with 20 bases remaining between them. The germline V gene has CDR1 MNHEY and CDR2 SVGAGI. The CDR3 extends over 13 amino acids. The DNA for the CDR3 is TGTGCCAGCAGTCCTGGTCTCGCGGGCCCGGCGTACTTC. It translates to CASSPGLAGPAYF.